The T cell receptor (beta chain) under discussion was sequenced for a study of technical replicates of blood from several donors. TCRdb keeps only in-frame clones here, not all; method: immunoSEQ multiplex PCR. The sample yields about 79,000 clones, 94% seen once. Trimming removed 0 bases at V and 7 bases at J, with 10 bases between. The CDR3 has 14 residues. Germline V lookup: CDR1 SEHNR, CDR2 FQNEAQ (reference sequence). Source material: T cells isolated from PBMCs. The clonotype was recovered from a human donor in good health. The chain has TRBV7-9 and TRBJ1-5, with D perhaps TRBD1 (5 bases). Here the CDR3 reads CASSLASGDQPQHF. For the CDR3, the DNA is TGTGCCAGCAGCTTAGCATCGGGGGACCAGCCCCAGCATTTT.